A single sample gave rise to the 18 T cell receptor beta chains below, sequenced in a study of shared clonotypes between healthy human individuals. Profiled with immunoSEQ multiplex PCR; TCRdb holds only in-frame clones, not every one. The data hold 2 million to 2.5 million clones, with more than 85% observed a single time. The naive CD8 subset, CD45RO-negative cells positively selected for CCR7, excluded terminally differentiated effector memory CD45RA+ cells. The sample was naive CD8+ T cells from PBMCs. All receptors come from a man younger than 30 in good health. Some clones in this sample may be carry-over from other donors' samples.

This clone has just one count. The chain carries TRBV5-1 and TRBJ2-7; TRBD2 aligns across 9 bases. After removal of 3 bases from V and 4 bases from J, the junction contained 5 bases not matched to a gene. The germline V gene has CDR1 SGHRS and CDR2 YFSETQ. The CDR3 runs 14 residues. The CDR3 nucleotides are TGCGCCAGCAGCTCGGGACTAGCTACATACGAGCAGTACTTC. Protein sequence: CASSSGLATYEQYF.

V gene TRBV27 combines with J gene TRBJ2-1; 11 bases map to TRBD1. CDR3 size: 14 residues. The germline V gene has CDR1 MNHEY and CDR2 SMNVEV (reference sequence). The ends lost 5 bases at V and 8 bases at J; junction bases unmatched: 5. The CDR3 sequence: CASSLGTGGYEQFF. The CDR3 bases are TGTGCCAGCAGTCTCGGGACAGGGGGATATGAGCAGTTCTTC.

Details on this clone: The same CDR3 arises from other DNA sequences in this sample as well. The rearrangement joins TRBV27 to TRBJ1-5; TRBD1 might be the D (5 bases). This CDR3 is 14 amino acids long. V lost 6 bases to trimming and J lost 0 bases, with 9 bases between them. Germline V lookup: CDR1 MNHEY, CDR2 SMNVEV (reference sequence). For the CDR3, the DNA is TGTGCCAGCAGGTTTGGGGGTAGCAATCAGCCCCAGCATTTT. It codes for CASRFGGSNQPQHF.

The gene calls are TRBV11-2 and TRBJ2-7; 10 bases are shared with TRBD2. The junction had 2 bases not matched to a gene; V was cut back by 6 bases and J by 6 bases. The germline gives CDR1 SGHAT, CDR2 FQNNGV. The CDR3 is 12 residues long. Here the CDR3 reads CASRAGGLEQYF. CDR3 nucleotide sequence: TGTGCCAGCAGAGCGGGAGGGCTCGAGCAGTACTTC.

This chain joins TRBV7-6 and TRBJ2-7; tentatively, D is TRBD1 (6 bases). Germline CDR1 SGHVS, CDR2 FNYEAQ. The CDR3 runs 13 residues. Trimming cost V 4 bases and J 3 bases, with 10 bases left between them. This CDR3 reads CASSWGRLYEQYF. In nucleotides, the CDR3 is TGTGCCAGCAGCTGGGGGCGGCTCTACGAGCAGTACTTC. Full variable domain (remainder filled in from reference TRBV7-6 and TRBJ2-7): GAGVSQSPRYKVTKRGQDVALRCDPISGHVSLYWYRQALGQGPEFLTYFNYEAQQDKSGLPNDRFSAERPEGSISTLTIQRTEQRDSAMYRCASSWGRLYEQYFGPGTRLTVT.

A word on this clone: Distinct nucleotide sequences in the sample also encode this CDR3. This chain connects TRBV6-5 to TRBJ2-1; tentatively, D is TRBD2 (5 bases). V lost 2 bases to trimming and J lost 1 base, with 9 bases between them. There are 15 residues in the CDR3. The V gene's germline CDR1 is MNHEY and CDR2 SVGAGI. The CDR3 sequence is CASSYGRVSYNEQFF. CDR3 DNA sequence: TGTGCCAGCAGTTACGGGCGGGTTTCCTACAATGAGCAGTTCTTC.

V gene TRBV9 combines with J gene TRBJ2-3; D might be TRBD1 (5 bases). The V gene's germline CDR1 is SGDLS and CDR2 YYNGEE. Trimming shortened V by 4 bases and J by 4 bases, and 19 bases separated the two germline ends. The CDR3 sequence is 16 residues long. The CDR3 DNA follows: TGTGCCAGCAGCCCCTCCCAAAAGGGGTCTGCAGATACGCAGTATTTT. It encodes CASSPSQKGSADTQYF.

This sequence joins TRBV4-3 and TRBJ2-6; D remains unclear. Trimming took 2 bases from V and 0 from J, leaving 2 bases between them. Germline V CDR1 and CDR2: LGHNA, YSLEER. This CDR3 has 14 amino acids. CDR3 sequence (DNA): TGCGCCAGCAGCCAACCCTCTGGGGCCAACGTCCTGACTTTC. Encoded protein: CASSQPSGANVLTF.

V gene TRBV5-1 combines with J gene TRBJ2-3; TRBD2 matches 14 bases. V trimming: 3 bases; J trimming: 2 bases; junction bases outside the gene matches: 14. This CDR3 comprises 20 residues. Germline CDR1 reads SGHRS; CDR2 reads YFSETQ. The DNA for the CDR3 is TGCGCCAGCAGCTGGCCGGGACTAGCGGGAGACACACCCAACACAGATACGCAGTATTTT. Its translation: CASSWPGLAGDTPNTDTQYF.

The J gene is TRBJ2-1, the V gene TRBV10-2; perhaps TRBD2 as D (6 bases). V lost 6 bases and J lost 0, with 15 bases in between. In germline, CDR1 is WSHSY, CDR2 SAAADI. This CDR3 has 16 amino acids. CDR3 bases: TGCGCCAGCAGAGAGGGCGGGATTCGCTCCTACAATGAGCAGTTCTTC. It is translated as CASREGGIRSYNEQFF.

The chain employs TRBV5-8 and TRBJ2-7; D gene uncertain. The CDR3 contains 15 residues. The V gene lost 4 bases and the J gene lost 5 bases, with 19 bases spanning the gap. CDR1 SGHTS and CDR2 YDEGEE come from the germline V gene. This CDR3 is CASSEASGGLDEQYF. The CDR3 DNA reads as TGTGCCAGCAGCGAAGCCTCGGGTGGGCTGGACGAGCAGTACTTC.

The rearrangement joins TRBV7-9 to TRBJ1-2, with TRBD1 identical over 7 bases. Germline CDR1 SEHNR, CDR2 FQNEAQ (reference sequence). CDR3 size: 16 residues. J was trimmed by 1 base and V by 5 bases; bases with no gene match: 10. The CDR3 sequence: CASSASDRDFNYGYTF. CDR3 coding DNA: TGTGCCAGCAGCGCGAGTGACAGGGACTTTAACTATGGCTACACCTTC. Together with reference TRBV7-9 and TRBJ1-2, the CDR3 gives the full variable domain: DTGVSQNPRHKITKRGQNVTFRCDPISEHNRLYWYRQTLGQGPEFLTYFQNEAQLEKSRLLSDRFSAERPKGSFSTLEIQRTEQGDSAMYLCASSASDRDFNYGYTFGSGTRLTVV.

In DNA, the CDR3 is TGTGCCAGCAGCTTCGGACATCCTCCGCCAGAGCAGTACTTC. Translation: CASSFGHPPPEQYF. The chain couples TRBV5-5 to TRBJ2-7; a weak D match, TRBD1 (5 bases). The V and J ends lost 2 bases and 7 bases respectively, with 16 bases between them. Germline V gene sequence: CDR1 SGHKS, CDR2 YYEKEE (reference sequence). CDR3 length equals 14 residues.

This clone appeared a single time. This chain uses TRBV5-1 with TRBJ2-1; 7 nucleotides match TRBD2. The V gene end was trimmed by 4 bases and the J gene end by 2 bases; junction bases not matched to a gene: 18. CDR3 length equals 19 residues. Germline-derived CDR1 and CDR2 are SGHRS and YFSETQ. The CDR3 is CASSPRGGFPGLPYNEQFF. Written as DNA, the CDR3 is TGCGCCAGCAGCCCCCGGGGAGGGTTTCCGGGACTACCCTACAATGAGCAGTTCTTC.

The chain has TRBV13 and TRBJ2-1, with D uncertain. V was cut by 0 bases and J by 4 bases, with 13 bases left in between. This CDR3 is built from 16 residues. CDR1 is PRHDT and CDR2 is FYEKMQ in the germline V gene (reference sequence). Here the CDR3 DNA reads TGTGCCAGCAGCTTAGGTGACCGTCGAGGTTACAATGAGCAGTTCTTC. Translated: CASSLGDRRGYNEQFF. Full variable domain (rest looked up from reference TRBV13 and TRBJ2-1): AAGVIQSPRHLIKEKRETATLKCYPIPRHDTVYWYQQGPGQDPQFLISFYEKMQSDKGSIPDRFSAQQFSDYHSELNMSSLELGDSALYFCASSLGDRRGYNEQFFGPGTRLTVL.

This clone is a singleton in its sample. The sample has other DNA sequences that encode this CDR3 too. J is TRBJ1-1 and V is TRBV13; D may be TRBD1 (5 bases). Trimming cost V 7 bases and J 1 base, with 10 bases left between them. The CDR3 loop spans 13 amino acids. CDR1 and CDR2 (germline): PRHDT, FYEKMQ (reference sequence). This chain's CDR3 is CASTPGTNTEAFF. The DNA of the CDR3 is TGTGCCAGCACCCCTGGGACGAACACTGAAGCTTTCTTT.

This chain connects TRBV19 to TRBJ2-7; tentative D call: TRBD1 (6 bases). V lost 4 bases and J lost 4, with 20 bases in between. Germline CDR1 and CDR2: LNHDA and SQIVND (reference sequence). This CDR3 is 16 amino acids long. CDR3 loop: CASSTPSGEPPYEQYF. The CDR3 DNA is TGTGCCAGTAGTACCCCATCAGGGGAACCTCCTTACGAGCAGTACTTC. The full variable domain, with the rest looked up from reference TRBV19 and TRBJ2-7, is DGGITQSPKYLFRKEGQNVTLSCEQNLNHDAMYWYRQDPGQGLRLIYYSQIVNDFQKGDIAEGYSVSREKKESFPLTVTSAQKNPTAFYLCASSTPSGEPPYEQYFGPGTRLTVT.

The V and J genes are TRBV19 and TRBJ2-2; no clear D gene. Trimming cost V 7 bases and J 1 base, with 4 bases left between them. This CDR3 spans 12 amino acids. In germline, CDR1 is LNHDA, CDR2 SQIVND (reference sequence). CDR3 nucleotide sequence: TGTGCCAGTATTGGGAACACCGGGGAGCTGTTTTTT. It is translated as CASIGNTGELFF.